These 30 T cell receptor beta chains share one sample of origin, sequenced in a study of T cells in Graves' hyperthyroidism and ophthalmopathy. Authors of the study amplified TCR beta CDR3 regions from RNA transcripts. HTBI primers were the set used in a first-round RT-PCR of the TCR CDR3. TCRdb reprocessed the multiplex PCR reads with MiXCR, giving one entry per CDR3 protein. The table has hundreds of thousands of distinct CDR3 sequences, roughly 15% seen once. Input material: blood. The origin of the receptors is a woman between 50 and 59 years old with Graves' ophthalmopathy.

This clonotype was counted ten times or more. The chain employs TRBV7-9 and TRBJ2-7; D remains unclear. V dropped 5 bases and J dropped 3 bases, with 20 bases sitting between them. The CDR3 is 16 amino acids. CDR1 and CDR2 (germline): SEHNR, FQNEAQ (reference sequence). The CDR3 DNA sequence: TGTGCCAGCAGCCCGAGTTTACAGCTCCTTCACTACGAGCAGTACTTC. It is translated as CASSPSLQLLHYEQYF.

This clonotype was seen a single time. The V and J genes are TRBV28 and TRBJ1-6; 7 nucleotides match TRBD1. Germline CDR1 MDHEN, CDR2 SYDVKM. Trimming took 2 bases from V and 0 from J; bases not matched to a gene: 4. This CDR3 is 17 amino acids long. CDR3 amino acids: CASSLTRDSSYNSPLHF. Here the CDR3 DNA reads TGTGCCAGCAGTTTAACCAGGGACAGCTCCTATAATTCACCCCTCCACTTT.

The sample holds many counts of this clonotype. This chain links TRBV20-1 with TRBJ2-7; 7 positions agree with TRBD2. Losses at the gene ends were 3 bases for V and 5 bases for J; bases not matched to a gene: 7. The CDR3 extends over 13 amino acids. Looked up from germline, CDR1 is DFQATT and CDR2 is SNEGSKA (reference sequence). The CDR3 nucleotides read TGCAGTGCTAGGGGGGGGATAGACCACGAGCAGTACTTC. Amino acid sequence: CSARGGIDHEQYF.

Concerning this clonotype: This may be a read error: a much more frequent sequence differs by one nucleotide. The V gene is TRBV2, the J gene TRBJ2-4, with 7 bases fitting TRBD1. CDR3 length: 13 residues. The germline V gene encodes CDR1 SNHLY and CDR2 FYNNEI. The CDR3 coding sequence is TGTGCCATCGCCGGGACAGCCAAAACCATTCAGTACTTC. Translating it yields CAIAGTAKTIQYF.

The rearrangement uses TRBV4-1 and TRBJ2-7, with TRBD2 identical over 11 bases. J was trimmed by 0 bases and V by 0 bases; bases with no gene match: 13. The CDR3 sequence is 20 residues long. The germline V gene encodes CDR1 MGHRA and CDR2 YSYEKL. CDR3 coding DNA: TGCGCCAGCAGCCAAGATAGGACAGCCCTAGCGGGAGGTTACTCCTACGAGCAGTACTTC. Encoded protein: CASSQDRTALAGGYSYEQYF.

V is TRBV19 and J is TRBJ1-5; no definite D call. This CDR3 is built from 13 residues. Per germline, CDR1 LNHDA and CDR2 SQIVND (reference sequence). Trimming removed 2 bases at V and 4 bases at J, with 6 bases between. The DNA of the CDR3 is TGTGCCAGTAGTATACAGACTAATCAGCCCCAGCATTTT. It specifies CASSIQTNQPQHF.

There are many counts of this clonotype. This chain links TRBV18 with TRBJ2-2, with 12 positions matching TRBD2. After removal of 6 bases from V and 4 bases from J, the junction contained 9 bases not matched to a gene. The length of the CDR3 is 17 residues. Germline assignment: CDR1 KGHSH and CDR2 LQKENI. For the CDR3, the DNA is TGTGCCAGCTCCCTACTAGCGGGAGGCCCTACCACCGGGGAGCTGTTTTTT. Encoded protein: CASSLLAGGPTTGELFF.

This clonotype was recorded many times. V usage is TRBV6-5 and J usage is TRBJ2-7; 9 nucleotides line up with TRBD2. CDR1 and CDR2 from the germline V gene are MNHEY and SVGAGI. V shed 0 bases and J 5 bases; nucleotides not matched to a gene: 11. CDR3 length: 17 amino acids. CDR3 sequence: CASSYSVTRGGGNEQYF. The CDR3 bases are TGTGCCAGCAGTTACTCCGTTACGCGGGGGGGCGGAAACGAGCAGTACTTC.

This clonotype appeared many times. The rearrangement joins TRBV12-3 or TRBV12-4 to TRBJ2-3; possibly TRBD2 for D (6 bases). This CDR3 spans 16 amino acids. Between the trimmed V and J ends, which lost 4 bases and 4 bases, there was a span of 18 bases. CDR3 loop: CASSWWRDQQSDTQYF. The CDR3 DNA follows: TGTGCCAGCAGTTGGTGGCGGGACCAGCAATCAGATACGCAGTATTTT.

The sample holds a few counts of this clonotype. The V call is TRBV7-9, the J call TRBJ2-1, with 8 bases aligning to TRBD2. J gave up 3 bases and V 7 bases, and 11 bases lay outside the gene matches. The CDR3 consists of 16 residues. Looked up from germline, CDR1 is SEHNR and CDR2 is FQNEAQ (reference sequence). CDR3 sequence reads: CASTPPPSGYYNEQFF. The DNA for the CDR3 is TGTGCCAGCACGCCCCCCCCTAGCGGGTACTACAATGAGCAGTTCTTC.

This clonotype has ten or more counts. J is TRBJ1-1 and V is TRBV11-2, with D unresolved. This CDR3 has 19 amino acids. V lost 2 bases and J lost 1, with 23 bases in between. Germline CDR1 is SGHAT and CDR2 is FQNNGV. CDR3 in DNA: TGTGCCAGCAGCTTATATTTTACCCCGACCCTTATATCGAACACTGAAGCTTTCTTT. Protein sequence: CASSLYFTPTLISNTEAFF.

Many counts were recorded for this clonotype. The gene calls are TRBV20-1 and TRBJ1-2; no firm D call. This CDR3 spans 14 amino acids. From germline, CDR1 is DFQATT and CDR2 SNEGSKA (reference sequence). The V end was cut by 5 bases, the J end by 4 bases, with 17 bases between. The CDR3 nucleotides read TGCAGTGCTCCAGCGGTCGGCCGTAGCTATGGCTACACCTTC. As protein: CSAPAVGRSYGYTF.

This clonotype was seen at least ten times. The chain links TRBV7-4 to TRBJ1-2, with unresolved D. V lost 0 bases, J lost 0 bases, and 8 bases lay in between. This CDR3 is built from 15 residues. Germline CDR1 is SGHVT and CDR2 is SQSDAQ. Written as DNA, the CDR3 is TGTGCCAGCAGCTTAGCAGGTCCCCCTAACTATGGCTACACCTTC. This translates into CASSLAGPPNYGYTF.

This clonotype has ten or more counts. V is TRBV12-3 or TRBV12-4 and J is TRBJ1-5; tentatively, D is TRBD1 (6 bases). The V and J ends lost 5 bases and 3 bases respectively, with 11 bases between them. CDR3 size: 14 residues. In nucleotides, the CDR3 is TGTGCCAGCAGTATCCGGGACAACAATCAGCCCCAGCATTTT. Protein product: CASSIRDNNQPQHF.

This clonotype was seen repeatedly, ten times or more. This chain joins TRBV5-1 and TRBJ2-2; TRBD2 aligns across 9 bases. Germline V gives CDR1 SGHRS, CDR2 YFSETQ. The CDR3 has 17 residues. The ends lost 0 bases at V and 0 bases at J; junction bases unmatched: 3. The CDR3 reads CASSLASGVANTGELFF. In DNA form, the CDR3 reads TGCGCCAGCAGCTTGGCTAGCGGGGTCGCGAACACCGGGGAGCTGTTTTTT.

This clonotype was counted only a few times. This chain connects TRBV29-1 to TRBJ1-2; no reliable D call. The CDR3 sequence is 11 residues long. Per germline, CDR1 SQVTM and CDR2 ANQGSEA. V was shortened by 6 bases and J by 4 bases, with 9 bases between the two germline ends. This chain's CDR3 is CSVEVGYGYTF. The DNA for the CDR3 is TGCAGCGTCGAGGTTGGCTATGGCTACACCTTC.

This clonotype was seen ten or more times. This chain connects TRBV3-2 to TRBJ1-5; the DNA was not compared with TRBD1, the D call given in the table. TRBV3-2 is reported as a pseudogene. This CDR3 is 14 amino acids long. CDR3 nucleotide sequence: TGTGCCAGCAGCCATACGGGGGGCAATCAGCCCCAGCATTTT. Translated: CASSHTGGNQPQHF.

This sequence joins TRBV29-1 and TRBJ2-7; 7 nucleotides line up with TRBD2. The V gene's germline CDR1 is SQVTM and CDR2 ANQGSEA. The CDR3 loop spans 13 amino acids. With V trimmed by 5 bases and J by 4 bases, 8 bases remained unmatched. The CDR3 sequence: CSVSRGSQYEQYF. Written as DNA, the CDR3 is TGCAGCGTTTCTCGCGGGAGTCAGTACGAGCAGTACTTC.

The sample holds many counts of this clonotype. The chain couples TRBV2 to TRBJ2-7, with 7 bases identical to TRBD1. In germline, CDR1 is SNHLY, CDR2 FYNNEI. The CDR3 has 13 residues. V dropped 11 bases and J dropped 1; count of bases not matched to a gene: 8. The CDR3 DNA reads as TGTGCCGCTAAGGACAGGCTTTCCTACGAGCAGTACTTC. Residues: CAAKDRLSYEQYF.

The chain uses TRBV27 and TRBJ2-3, with D possibly matching TRBD1 (6 bases). Trimming cost V 6 bases and J 6 bases, with 13 bases left between them. CDR1 MNHEY and CDR2 SMNVEV come from the germline V gene (reference sequence). The CDR3 spans 13 residues. CDR3 nucleotides: TGTGCCAGCAGGCAGAACAGGGTGGATACGCAGTATTTT. This encodes CASRQNRVDTQYF.

This clonotype was counted many times. This chain uses TRBV20-1 with TRBJ2-7; D unresolved. Germline lookup yields CDR1 DFQATT and CDR2 SNEGSKA (reference sequence). The CDR3 totals 11 residues. Deletions cut 6 bases from V and 1 base from J, with 7 bases between. The CDR3 bases are TGCAGTGCAACCCAATCCTACGAGCAGTACTTC. Amino acid sequence: CSATQSYEQYF.

This clonotype was seen at least ten times. The genes are TRBV6-1 and TRBJ2-1; possibly TRBD1 for D (6 bases). The germline V gene has CDR1 MNHNS and CDR2 SASEGT. V was clipped by 6 bases and J by 2 bases, with 14 bases between them. The CDR3 has 15 residues. The CDR3: CASRPRTVAYNEQFF. CDR3 nucleotide sequence: TGTGCCAGCAGACCAAGGACAGTCGCCTACAATGAGCAGTTCTTC.

This clonotype was seen a handful of times. The chain is built from TRBV5-4 and TRBJ2-1, with a weak D call TRBD2 (6 bases). V was pared by 0 bases and J by 5 bases, with 15 bases between. From germline, CDR1 is SGHNT and CDR2 YYREEE (reference sequence). This CDR3 contains 16 residues. Here the CDR3 reads CASSLEAGSGDNEQFF. CDR3 sequence (DNA): TGTGCCAGCAGCTTGGAGGCGGGGTCGGGGGACAATGAGCAGTTCTTC.

This clonotype was observed a handful of times. This rearrangement joins TRBV29-1 to TRBJ2-1; 9 nucleotides align to TRBD1. The germline V gene has CDR1 SQVTM and CDR2 ANQGSEA. This CDR3 spans 13 amino acids. V dropped 7 bases and J dropped 7; count of bases not matched to a gene: 8. DNA of the CDR3: TGCAGCGCACCGGGACAGGGACTAAATGAGCAGTTCTTC. It codes for CSAPGQGLNEQFF.

This clonotype was detected ten times or more. This chain uses TRBV4-3 with TRBJ1-5, with D maybe TRBD1 (6 bases). Germline CDR1 is LGHNA and CDR2 is YSLEER. V dropped 0 bases and J dropped 1 base, with 7 bases sitting between them. The CDR3 is 15 amino acids. The CDR3 DNA sequence: TGCGCCAGCAGCCAAGAAGGGGGGAGCAATCAGCCCCAGCATTTT. Translation: CASSQEGGSNQPQHF.

This clonotype was observed a few times. The gene calls are TRBV7-9 and TRBJ1-1; no clear D. The CDR3 covers 14 residues. V lost 2 bases, J lost 4 bases, and 11 bases lay in between. The germline gives CDR1 SEHNR, CDR2 FQNEAQ (reference sequence). The CDR3 loop is CASSLTLVGTEAFF. The CDR3 DNA follows: TGTGCCAGCAGCTTAACCCTCGTTGGCACTGAAGCTTTCTTT.

J is TRBJ1-1 and V is TRBV6-1; the match to TRBD1 covers 9 bases. There are 17 residues in the CDR3. Losses at the gene ends were 5 bases for V and 0 bases for J; bases not matched to a gene: 10. Germline V gene data show CDR1 as MNHNS and CDR2 as SASEGT. The CDR3 sequence is CASSRRTGANVNTEAFF. CDR3 DNA sequence: TGTGCCAGCAGTAGACGGACAGGGGCAAATGTGAACACTGAAGCTTTCTTT.

This clonotype was counted between two and nine times. CDR3 coding DNA: TGTGCCACCAGCGAACAGGGACAGGGCTACAATGAGCAGTTCTTC. This encodes CATSEQGQGYNEQFF. The chain is built from TRBV15 and TRBJ2-1, with TRBD1 matching over 9 bases. The V segment lost 5 bases and the J segment 3 bases; nucleotides outside the gene matches: 5. From germline, CDR1 is LNHNV and CDR2 YYDKDF (reference sequence). CDR3 length: 15 residues.

This clonotype appeared many times. This chain links TRBV18 with TRBJ2-5; D not certain. The CDR3 runs 13 residues. Trimming took off 2 bases at V and 5 bases at J, with 9 bases between the two ends. In germline, CDR1 is KGHSH, CDR2 LQKENI. The CDR3 DNA reads TGTGCCAGCTCACCAGAGGTGGAGGAGACCCAGTACTTC. Its translation: CASSPEVEETQYF.

This clonotype was detected ten times or more. The rearrangement links TRBV29-1 to TRBJ2-7; TRBD1 matches at 9 bases. The V segment lost 6 bases and the J segment 4 bases; nucleotides outside the gene matches: 10. The germline CDR1 and CDR2 sequences are SQVTM and ANQGSEA. CDR3 size: 14 residues. This chain's CDR3 is CSVVPGTGFYEQYF. The CDR3 bases are TGCAGCGTGGTCCCCGGGACAGGGTTTTACGAGCAGTACTTC.